This T cell receptor (beta chain) is drawn from a study of shared clonotypes between healthy human individuals. Study summary: Per donor, CD8 memory used one plate, CD8 naive used two, CD4 memory used three and CD4 naive used three.

Only in-frame clones appear in the TCRdb table, and some are missing; sequencing was by immunoSEQ multiplex PCR. The sample gives about 2.1 million clones, just under 95% of which show up once; 1.5% to 2% is in the top ten. Naive CD8 cells comprised CD45RO-negative, CCR7-positively selected cells, excluding terminally differentiated effector memory CD45RA+ cells. The CDR3 runs 15 residues. Germline CDR1 and CDR2: SEHNR and FQNEAQ (reference sequence). V was cut by 5 bases and J by 3 bases, with 13 bases left in between. The V gene is TRBV7-9, the J gene TRBJ1-4, with D hard to call. The sample taken for sequencing was naive CD8+ T cells from PBMCs. The sequence was obtained from a man between 18 and 35 years old in good health. Some clones in this sample may be carry-over from other donors' samples. CDR3 amino acids: CASSVSEFANEKLFF. In DNA form, the CDR3 reads TGTGCCAGCAGCGTTTCGGAATTCGCTAATGAAAAACTGTTTTTT.